Below, 24 T cell receptor beta chains from the same sample are listed, as sequenced in a study of blood T cell repertoires in COVID-19. Repertoires were generated with immunoSEQ multiplex PCR, while TCRdb's copy carries only in-frame clones and drops some. The data hold around 220,000 clones, with about 88% observed a single time. The sequenced sample was peripheral blood. Receptor source: a man aged 40-50 years with active or convalescent COVID-19.

V gene TRBV6-4 combines with J gene TRBJ1-2; TRBD1 agrees at 9 bases. CDR3 size: 15 residues. The germline V gene has CDR1 MRHNA and CDR2 SNTAGT. The V and J ends lost 6 bases and 1 base, in that order; junction bases with no gene match: 6. CDR3 DNA: TGTGCCAGCAGAGCACGGGACAGGGATAACTATGGCTACACCTTC. Its protein product is CASRARDRDNYGYTF.

This clone came up once. The V call is TRBV19, the J call TRBJ2-7, with 7 bases fitting TRBD1. The CDR3 has 13 residues. The germline V gene has CDR1 LNHDA and CDR2 SQIVND (reference sequence). V was pared by 5 bases and J by 3 bases, with 4 bases of the junction left unmatched. CDR3 bases: TGTGCCAGTAGTCCCCGGGACAGCTACGAGCAGTACTTC. Its protein product is CASSPRDSYEQYF.

This chain connects TRBV5-1 to TRBJ1-6; 10 bases are shared with TRBD1. Germline V lookup: CDR1 SGHRS, CDR2 YFSETQ. J gave up 8 bases and V 4 bases, and 6 bases lay outside the gene matches. The CDR3 has 15 amino acids. CDR3 sequence: CASSVPGTGDSPLHF. The DNA for the CDR3 is TGCGCCAGCAGCGTACCCGGGACAGGGGATTCACCCCTCCACTTT.

This rearrangement joins TRBV6-4 to TRBJ1-1; perhaps TRBD1 as D (6 bases). Trimming took 2 bases from V and 4 from J, leaving 8 bases between them. The length of the CDR3 is 13 residues. CDR1 and CDR2 from the germline V gene are MRHNA and SNTAGT. The CDR3 DNA reads as TGTGCCAGCAGTGACGTACAGGGCACTGAAGCTTTCTTT. Encoded protein: CASSDVQGTEAFF.

The genes are TRBV6-6 and TRBJ2-1; D remains unclear. Deletions cut 9 bases from V and 2 bases from J, with 11 bases between. CDR3 length equals 13 residues. Germline V CDR1 and CDR2: MNHNY, SVGAGI (reference sequence). The chain's CDR3 is CASAQVTYNEQFF. The CDR3 DNA reads as TGTGCCAGTGCCCAGGTGACCTACAATGAGCAGTTCTTC.

The gene calls are TRBV5-6 and TRBJ1-2; TRBD1 matches at 9 bases. CDR1 SGHDT and CDR2 YYEEEE come from the germline V gene. This CDR3 has 12 amino acids. V dropped 4 bases and J dropped 8; count of bases not matched to a gene: 3. For the CDR3, the DNA is TGTGCCAGCAGCATAGGACAGGGGGGCTACACCTTC. Translating gives CASSIGQGGYTF.

The genes are TRBV4-2 and TRBJ2-2, with TRBD2 matching over 14 bases. Trimming at V came to 4 bases and at J to 4 bases, leaving 11 bases not matched to a gene. The CDR3 totals 19 residues. Germline V gives CDR1 LGHNA, CDR2 YNFKEQ. For the CDR3, the DNA is TGTGCCAGCAGCCGCCCCCCGGGACTAGCGGGAGTGGGCACCGGGGAGCTGTTTTTT. Amino acid sequence: CASSRPPGLAGVGTGELFF.

The chain is built from TRBV7-2 and TRBJ1-6; D gene unclear. Germline loops: CDR1 SGHTA, CDR2 FQGNSA. The CDR3 length is 13 residues. V gave up 1 base and J gave up 8 bases, with 6 bases separating them. CDR3 DNA: TGTGCCAGCAGCTTAGTGGCAGATTCACCCCTCCACTTT. It specifies CASSLVADSPLHF. The complete variable domain, with remaining parts taken from reference TRBV7-2 and TRBJ1-6, reads GAGVSQSPSNKVTEKGKDVELRCDPISGHTALYWYRQSLGQGLEFLIYFQGNSAPDKSGLPSDRFSAERTGGSVSTLTIQRTQQEDSAVYLCASSLVADSPLHFGNGTRLTVT.

The chain uses TRBV4-1 and TRBJ2-2; 9 bases align to TRBD1. V was pared by 6 bases and J by 5 bases, with 19 bases of the junction left unmatched. Germline CDR1 is MGHRA and CDR2 is YSYEKL. CDR3 length: 19 residues. The CDR3 DNA sequence: TGCGCCAGCAGTGACGTACAGGGGGCGAGTTTTAGTAGGACCGGGGAGCTGTTTTTT. It codes for CASSDVQGASFSRTGELFF.

This clone has more than one count but fewer than ten. The chain recombines TRBV28 with TRBJ2-1; 10 nucleotides align to TRBD2. CDR3 size: 15 residues. CDR1 MDHEN and CDR2 SYDVKM come from the germline V gene. V lost 2 bases, J lost 9 bases, and 7 bases stayed unmatched. This chain's CDR3 is CASSLNGAGGREQFF. CDR3 coding DNA: TGTGCCAGCAGTTTAAACGGAGCGGGAGGGCGTGAGCAGTTCTTC.

V is TRBV7-9 and J is TRBJ1-3; no clear D. The CDR3 spans 14 residues. Between the trimmed V and J ends, which lost 5 bases and 0 bases, there was a span of 8 bases. CDR1 is SEHNR, CDR2 FQNEAQ, per germline (reference sequence). The CDR3 loop is CASSVGVSGNTIYF. The CDR3 region has the DNA TGTGCCAGCAGCGTGGGAGTCTCTGGAAACACCATATATTTT. Full variable domain (remainder filled in from reference TRBV7-9 and TRBJ1-3): DTGVSQNPRHKITKRGQNVTFRCDPISEHNRLYWYRQTLGQGPEFLTYFQNEAQLEKSRLLSDRFSAERPKGSFSTLEIQRTEQGDSAMYLCASSVGVSGNTIYFGEGSWLTVV.

The CDR3 coding sequence is TGTGCCAGCAGCGATACGGCGGGATGGGAGATCGCAGATACGCAGTATTTT. It yields the protein CASSDTAGWEIADTQYF. The rearrangement links TRBV13 to TRBJ2-3; TRBD2 might be the D (6 bases). CDR1 and CDR2 (germline): PRHDT, FYEKMQ (reference sequence). This CDR3 comprises 17 residues. Trimming stripped 5 bases from V and 4 bases from J, with 22 bases between.

The chain links TRBV27 to TRBJ1-2; a weak D match, TRBD1 (6 bases). This CDR3 has 13 residues. From germline, CDR1 is MNHEY and CDR2 SMNVEV (reference sequence). V gave up 5 bases and J gave up 4 bases, with 11 bases separating them. CDR3 residues: CASSETGTYGYTF. Written as DNA, the CDR3 is TGTGCCAGCAGTGAGACAGGTACCTATGGCTACACCTTC.

This sequence joins TRBV3-1 (or the pseudogene TRBV3-2) and TRBJ2-1; the D gene is possibly TRBD2 (5 bases). V was clipped by 3 bases and J by 10 bases, with 7 bases between them. Germline CDR1 LGHDT, CDR2 YNNKEL (reference sequence). This CDR3 region has 11 residues. DNA for the CDR3: TGTGCCAGCAGCCAGCCGGGGGAGCAGTTCTTC. Its protein is CASSQPGEQFF.

The chain has TRBV7-6 and TRBJ2-2; TRBD1 matches 9 bases. The CDR3 spans 18 residues. V dropped 5 bases and J dropped 5; count of bases not matched to a gene: 15. Germline loops: CDR1 SGHVS, CDR2 FNYEAQ. The DNA for the CDR3 is TGTGCCAGCAGCAAGGAGGGGACAGGGACTGGACAGACCGGGGAGCTGTTTTTT. As protein: CASSKEGTGTGQTGELFF.

The J gene is TRBJ1-1, the V gene TRBV11-2; TRBD1 agrees at 7 bases. The CDR3 length is 11 residues. The junction had 0 bases not matched to a gene; V was cut back by 3 bases and J by 8 bases. Per germline, CDR1 SGHAT and CDR2 FQNNGV. The CDR3 DNA reads as TGTGCCAGCAGCTTGGGACAGGAAGCTTTCTTT. It encodes CASSLGQEAFF.

This CDR3 reads CASSLYATRTGNTIYF. CDR3 nucleotide sequence: TGTGCCAGCAGCTTATATGCGACAAGAACTGGAAACACCATATATTTT. The chain links TRBV7-9 to TRBJ1-3; D gene ambiguous. The germline CDR1 and CDR2 sequences are SEHNR and FQNEAQ (reference sequence). The CDR3 contains 16 residues. With 2 bases removed from V and 2 bases from J, the gap between germline ends came to 13 bases.

This chain joins TRBV5-5 and TRBJ2-6, with 10 bases lining up with TRBD1. Germline loops: CDR1 SGHKS, CDR2 YYEKEE (reference sequence). CDR3 length equals 18 residues. The V gene end was trimmed by 4 bases and the J gene end by 0 bases; junction bases not matched to a gene: 7. Written as DNA, the CDR3 is TGTGCCAGCAGCACCCGACAGGGGGCAGGCTCTGGGGCCAACGTCCTGACTTTC. Encoded protein: CASSTRQGAGSGANVLTF.

V gene TRBV6-5 combines with J gene TRBJ1-6, with 9 nucleotides matching TRBD1. This CDR3 contains 16 residues. V was pared by 0 bases and J by 7 bases, with 4 bases of the junction left unmatched. Germline values: CDR1 MNHEY, CDR2 SVGAGI. The DNA of the CDR3 is TGTGCCAGCAGTTACTCGGACAGGGGTAGGAATTCACCCCTCCACTTT. The encoded protein is CASSYSDRGRNSPLHF.

This clone was detected only a few times. This chain joins TRBV2 and TRBJ2-2, with TRBD1 identical over 8 bases. CDR3 length equals 17 residues. CDR1 SNHLY and CDR2 FYNNEI come from the germline V gene. V shed 9 bases and J 0 bases; nucleotides not matched to a gene: 12. Written as DNA, the CDR3 is TGTGCCAGAGAACGGGACAGGAGCCCCGCGAACACCGGGGAGCTGTTTTTT. The encoded protein is CARERDRSPANTGELFF.

The sample holds one count of this clone. The chain uses TRBV15 and TRBJ1-4, with a possible D match to TRBD1 (5 bases). CDR3 length equals 14 residues. Trimming shortened V by 0 bases and J by 8 bases, and 10 bases separated the two germline ends. Germline values: CDR1 LNHNV, CDR2 YYDKDF (reference sequence). The CDR3 spells CATSRDGRGEKLFF. The CDR3 coding sequence is TGTGCCACCAGCAGAGATGGCCGGGGGGAAAAACTGTTTTTT.

The rearrangement links TRBV27 to TRBJ1-1, with no clear D. Germline V CDR1 and CDR2: MNHEY, SMNVEV (reference sequence). Trimming took 5 bases from V and 7 from J, leaving 8 bases between them. CDR3 size: 11 residues. The CDR3 protein is CASSIQNEAFF. The CDR3, as DNA: TGTGCCAGCAGTATCCAGAATGAAGCTTTCTTT.

The genes are TRBV12-3 or TRBV12-4 and TRBJ1-2; TRBD1 might be the D (5 bases). The V gene lost 5 bases and the J gene lost 4 bases, with 11 bases spanning the gap. This CDR3 has 13 residues. The CDR3 region has the DNA TGTGCCAGCAGTCCCAGGGTGGGCTATGGCTACACCTTC. Protein sequence: CASSPRVGYGYTF.

The chain combines TRBV4-2 with TRBJ2-1; 12 bases match TRBD2. V dropped 7 bases and J dropped 5; count of bases not matched to a gene: 9. This CDR3 is 16 amino acids long. The germline V gene encodes CDR1 LGHNA and CDR2 YNFKEQ. The CDR3 loop is CASTPTSGSFDNEQFF. The CDR3 bases are TGTGCCAGCACCCCGACTAGCGGGAGTTTCGACAATGAGCAGTTCTTC.